This T cell receptor beta chain was identified in a study of cytomegalovirus exposure and HLA in healthy donors. CDR1 and CDR2 from the germline V gene are SGHKS and YYEKEE (reference sequence). The ends lost 1 base at V and 4 bases at J; junction bases unmatched: 14. The CDR3 is made up of 18 amino acids. General study results and limits: A list of 164 TCR beta chains associated with cytomegalovirus was given.

60 Vbeta and 13 Jbeta primers were used in PCR. Sequencing used immunoSEQ multiplex PCR; TCRdb keeps in-frame clones, though not all of them. Among tens of thousands of clones listed, around two thirds were seen once. This clone was counted a few times. Its specificity is not known. Specimen: PBMCs. The clonotype was recovered from a woman aged 50 to 60 in good health and CMV-seropositive. The chain links TRBV5-5 to TRBJ2-5; 9 bases are a match to TRBD1. The CDR3 sequence: CASSLIITGGVIGETQYF. CDR3 nucleotides: TGTGCCAGCAGCTTGATTATTACAGGGGGCGTCATCGGAGAGACCCAGTACTTC.